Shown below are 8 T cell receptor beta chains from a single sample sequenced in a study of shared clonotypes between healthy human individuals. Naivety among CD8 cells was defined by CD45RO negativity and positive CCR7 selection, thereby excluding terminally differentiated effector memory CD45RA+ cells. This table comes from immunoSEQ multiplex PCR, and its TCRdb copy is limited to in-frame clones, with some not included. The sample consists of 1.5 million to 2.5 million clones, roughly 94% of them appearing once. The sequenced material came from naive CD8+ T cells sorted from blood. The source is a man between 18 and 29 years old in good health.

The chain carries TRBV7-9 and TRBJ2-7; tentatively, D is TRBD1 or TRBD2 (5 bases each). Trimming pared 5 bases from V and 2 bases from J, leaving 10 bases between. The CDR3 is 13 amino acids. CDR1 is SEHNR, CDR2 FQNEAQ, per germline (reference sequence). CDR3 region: CASSRPGPYEQYF. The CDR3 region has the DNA TGTGCCAGCAGCCGACCGGGACCCTACGAGCAGTACTTC.

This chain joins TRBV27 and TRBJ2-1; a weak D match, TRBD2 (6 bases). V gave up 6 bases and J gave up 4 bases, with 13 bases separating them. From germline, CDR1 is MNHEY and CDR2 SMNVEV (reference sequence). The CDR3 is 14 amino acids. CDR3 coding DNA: TGTGCCAGCAGAGTACTAGCAGAATACAATGAGCAGTTCTTC. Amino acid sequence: CASRVLAEYNEQFF.

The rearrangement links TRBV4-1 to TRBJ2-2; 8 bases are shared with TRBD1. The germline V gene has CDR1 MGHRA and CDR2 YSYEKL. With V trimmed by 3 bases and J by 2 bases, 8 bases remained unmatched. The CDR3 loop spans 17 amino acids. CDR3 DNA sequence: TGCGCCAGCAGCCACCACCTGGACAGGGCAAACACCGGGGAGCTGTTTTTT. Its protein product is CASSHHLDRANTGELFF.

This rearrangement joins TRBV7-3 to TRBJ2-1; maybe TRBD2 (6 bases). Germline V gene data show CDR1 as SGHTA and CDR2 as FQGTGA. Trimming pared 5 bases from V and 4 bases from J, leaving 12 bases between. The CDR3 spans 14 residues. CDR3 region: CASSPDAGYNEQFF. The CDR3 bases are TGTGCCAGCAGCCCGGACGCGGGGTACAATGAGCAGTTCTTC.

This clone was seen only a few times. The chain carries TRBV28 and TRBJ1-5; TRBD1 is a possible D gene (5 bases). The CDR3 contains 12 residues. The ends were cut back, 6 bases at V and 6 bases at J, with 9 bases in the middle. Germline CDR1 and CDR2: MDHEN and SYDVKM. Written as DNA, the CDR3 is TGTGCCAGCAGCAGGGAATCTCAGCCCCAGCATTTT. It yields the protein CASSRESQPQHF.

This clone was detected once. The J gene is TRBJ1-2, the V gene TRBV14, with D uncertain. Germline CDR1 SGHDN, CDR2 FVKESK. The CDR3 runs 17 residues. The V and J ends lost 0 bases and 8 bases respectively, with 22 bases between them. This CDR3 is CASSQDHMDHGFYGYTF. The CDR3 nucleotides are TGTGCCAGCAGCCAAGATCATATGGACCATGGGTTCTACGGCTACACCTTC.

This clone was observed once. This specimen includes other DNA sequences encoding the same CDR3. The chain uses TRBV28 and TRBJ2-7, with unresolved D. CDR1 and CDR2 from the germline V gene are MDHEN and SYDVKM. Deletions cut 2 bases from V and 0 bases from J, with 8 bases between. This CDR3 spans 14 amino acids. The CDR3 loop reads CASSLGRSSYEQYF. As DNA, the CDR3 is TGTGCCAGCAGTTTAGGACGTAGCTCCTACGAGCAGTACTTC.

For the CDR3, the DNA is TGTGCCAGCAGCTTTCGGACGCGATCCAATGAGCAGTTCTTC. Protein product: CASSFRTRSNEQFF. V is TRBV5-6 and J is TRBJ2-1; no reliable D call. Germline V gene data show CDR1 as SGHDT and CDR2 as YYEEEE. With 2 bases removed from V and 6 bases from J, the gap between germline ends came to 12 bases. This CDR3 region has 14 residues.